The rows below give T cell receptor beta chains drawn from one sample of a study of blood T cell repertoires in COVID-19. Assay used: immunoSEQ multiplex PCR; TCRdb lists only in-frame clones, some missing. The profile covers approximately 150,000 clones, with about four fifths appearing a single time and 8% to 8.5% taken by the ten largest. Source material: peripheral blood. The receptors were gathered from a woman aged 60-75 years with COVID-19, enrolled during active disease. The CDR3 runs from the conserved cysteine through the conserved F or W. D genes are given only for firm matches. Some rows have no size entry. The others give once, few or many, or a class for an expanded clone.

>.|TRBJ2-1|TRBV4-2|.
CASSQDPPRGFYNEQFF
TGTGCCAGCAGCCAAGATCCTCCGCGGGGCTTCTACAATGAGCAGTTCTTC
>TRBD2|TRBJ2-1|TRBV9|.
CASSAGTSGRVAEQFF
TGTGCCAGCAGCGCCGGGACTAGCGGGAGGGTGGCTGAGCAGTTCTTC
>TRBD2|TRBJ2-2|TRBV7-3|.
CASSLSREDGELFF
TGTGCCAGCAGCTTGTCTCGGGAGGACGGGGAGCTGTTTTTT
>.|TRBJ1-6|TRBV21-1|.
CASMGGRGSPLHF
TGTGCCAGTATGGGGGGGAGAGGCTCACCCCTCCACTTT
>.|TRBJ1-2|TRBV28|once
CASSFRGRTYGYTF
TGTGCCAGCAGTTTTCGGGGTAGGACCTATGGCTACACCTTC
>.|TRBJ2-1|TRBV7-2|few
CASSLIGTADNEQFF
TGTGCCAGCAGCTTAATAGGAACTGCGGACAATGAGCAGTTCTTC
>.|TRBJ2-2|TRBV6-5|.
CASSYLTGPTGELFF
TGTGCCAGCAGTTACCTAACAGGGCCTACCGGGGAGCTGTTTTTT
>.|TRBJ2-3|TRBV2|few
CASSWTRLHADTQYF
TGTGCCAGCAGTTGGACTCGCCTACACGCAGATACGCAGTATTTT
>.|TRBJ1-4|TRBV5-6|.
CASSLAGATNEKLFF
TGTGCCAGCAGCTTGGCAGGTGCAACTAATGAAAAACTGTTTTTT
>.|TRBJ1-5|TRBV21-1|.
CASRGGVNQPQHF
TGTGCCAGCCGAGGAGGGGTCAATCAGCCCCAGCATTTT
>.|TRBJ2-3|TRBV3-1/TRBV3-2|.
CASSQTGGGTDTQYF
TGTGCCAGCAGCCAGACAGGCGGCGGGACAGATACGCAGTATTTT
>TRBD1|TRBJ2-2|TRBV10-2|once
CASSSTGGSGELFF
TGCGCCAGCAGTTCGACAGGGGGCTCCGGGGAGCTGTTTTTT
>.|TRBJ1-4|TRBV30|.
CACSQGVGEKLFF
TGTGCCTGCTCACAGGGAGTCGGAGAAAAACTGTTTTTT
>TRBD1|TRBJ2-3|TRBV10-3|.
CAISESRTGLGGDTQYF
TGTGCCATCAGTGAGTCAAGGACAGGTCTAGGCGGGGATACGCAGTATTTT
>TRBD2|TRBJ2-2|TRBV5-1|.
CASRPGTSGRQYTGELFF
TGCGCCAGCAGACCGGGGACTAGCGGGAGACAGTACACCGGGGAGCTGTTTTTT
>.|TRBJ2-5|TRBV5-1|.
CASSLAGGGETQYF
TGCGCCAGCAGCTTGGCAGGGGGAGGTGAGACCCAGTACTTC
>.|TRBJ2-2|TRBV3-1/TRBV3-2|.
CASSQVQGLVSGELFF
TGTGCCAGCAGCCAAGTTCAGGGTTTGGTTAGCGGGGAGCTGTTTTTT
>.|TRBJ2-3|TRBV6-2/TRBV6-3|.
CASSKNGDTDTQYF
TGTGCCAGCAGCAAAAATGGGGACACTGATACGCAGTATTTT
>.|TRBJ1-3|TRBV4-2|.
CASSQISSLQNSGNTIYF
TGTGCCAGCAGCCAAATTTCTTCGTTACAAAACTCTGGAAACACCATATATTTT
>.|TRBJ2-1|TRBV7-9|.
CASSPGVAGSNEQFF
TGTGCCAGCAGCCCCGGGGTTGCGGGGAGTAATGAGCAGTTCTTC
>.|TRBJ1-5|TRBV6-2/TRBV6-3|many
CASRYETRQRSNQPQHF
TGTGCCAGCAGATACGAAACCCGACAGCGTAGCAATCAGCCCCAGCATTTT
>.|TRBJ2-3|TRBV29-1|.
CSAEGGSSTDTQYF
TGCAGCGCCGAGGGGGGGAGTAGCACAGATACGCAGTATTTT
>TRBD2|TRBJ2-1|TRBV3-1/TRBV3-2|.
CASSQSTSSWNEQFF
TGTGCCAGCAGCCAATCGACTAGCTCATGGAATGAGCAGTTCTTC
>.|TRBJ2-7|TRBV11-2|.
CASSLAGFLPYEQYF
TGTGCCAGCAGCTTAGCAGGGTTCCTACCCTACGAGCAGTACTTC
>.|TRBJ1-2|TRBV7-9|.
CASSLAAFYGYTF
TGTGCCAGCAGCTTAGCAGCTTTCTATGGCTACACCTTC
>TRBD1|TRBJ1-5|TRBV19|.
CASTRWPGQGFVSNQPQHF
TGTGCCAGTACTCGCTGGCCGGGACAGGGGTTTGTTAGCAATCAGCCCCAGCATTTT
>TRBD1|TRBJ1-2|TRBV29-1|.
CSVDDRAGYTF
TGCAGCGTCGATGACAGGGCGGGCTACACCTTC
>.|TRBJ1-1|TRBV9|few
CASSYKQDTEAFF
TGTGCCAGCAGCTACAAACAGGATACCGAAGCTTTCTTT
>.|TRBJ1-2|TRBV28|.
CASSLLKGANYGYTF
TGTGCCAGCAGTTTATTGAAGGGGGCTAACTATGGCTACACCTTC
>.|TRBJ2-3|TRBV5-1|once
CASSPSGHITDTQYF
TGCGCCAGCAGCCCATCCGGACACATCACAGATACGCAGTATTTT
>TRBD2|TRBJ2-2|TRBV5-4|.
CASSPKAGGGTGELFF
TGTGCCAGCAGCCCTAAAGCGGGGGGCGGCACCGGGGAGCTGTTTTTT
>.|TRBJ2-7|TRBV6-5|.
CASSYSRLGVYEQYF
TGTGCCAGCAGTTACTCAAGGCTTGGAGTATACGAGCAGTACTTC
>.|TRBJ2-5|TRBV4-1|.
CASSQDPQGWRVETQYF
TGCGCCAGCAGCCAAGATCCCCAGGGTTGGAGGGTAGAGACCCAGTACTTC
>TRBD1|TRBJ1-1|TRBV4-1|once
CASSPGTGATEAFF
TGCGCCAGCAGCCCCGGGACAGGGGCCACTGAAGCTTTCTTT
>TRBD1|TRBJ1-2|TRBV5-4|.
CASSGQGPIGYGYTF
TGTGCCAGCAGCGGACAGGGACCTATAGGGTATGGCTACACCTTC
>TRBD2|TRBJ2-1|TRBV27|.
CASSPLIPGTSGYNEQFF
TGTGCCAGCAGCCCACTCATCCCCGGGACTAGCGGATACAATGAGCAGTTCTTC
>TRBD1|TRBJ2-2|TRBV11-1|few
CASSLDRGKSGELFF
TGTGCCAGCAGTCTGGACAGGGGGAAGTCCGGGGAGCTGTTTTTT
>TRBD2|TRBJ2-1|TRBV28|.
CASSPAPGLAALRSSYNEQFF
TGTGCCAGCAGTCCGGCCCCGGGACTAGCGGCCCTGAGAAGCTCCTACAATGAGCAGTTCTTC
>.|TRBJ2-5|TRBV20-1|.
CSAADQETQYF
TGCAGTGCTGCAGATCAAGAGACCCAGTACTTC
>TRBD1|TRBJ2-3|TRBV9|.
CASKSGSDRASTDTQYF
TGTGCCAGCAAGAGTGGATCGGACAGGGCAAGCACAGATACGCAGTATTTT
>TRBD2|TRBJ2-1|TRBV29-1|.
CSVGPGGSSYNEQFF
TGCAGCGTTGGTCCCGGCGGGAGCTCCTACAATGAGCAGTTCTTC
>.|TRBJ1-1|TRBV28|.
CASSLVRNTEAFF
TGTGCCAGCAGTTTGGTGAGGAACACTGAAGCTTTCTTT
>TRBD2|TRBJ2-1|TRBV27|once
CASSLSRLAGNEQFF
TGTGCCAGCAGTTTATCGAGACTAGCAGGCAATGAGCAGTTCTTC
>TRBD2|TRBJ2-3|TRBV7-2|.
CASSFPSGGSLTDTQYF
TGTGCCAGCAGCTTCCCCTCGGGCGGGAGTCTCACAGATACGCAGTATTTT
>TRBD1|TRBJ1-5|TRBV7-2|.
CASSLQGAGNQPQHF
TGTGCCAGCAGCTTACAGGGGGCGGGCAATCAGCCCCAGCATTTT
>.|TRBJ1-2|TRBV5-1|.
CASSLGQGNYGYTF
TGCGCCAGCAGCTTGGGTCAGGGAAACTATGGCTACACCTTC
>TRBD2|TRBJ2-5|TRBV15|few
CATSRDGGIETQYF
TGTGCCACCAGCAGAGACGGGGGGATAGAGACCCAGTACTTC
>TRBD1|TRBJ1-1|TRBV19|.
CASSIRGRETEAFF
TGTGCCAGTAGTATCAGGGGGCGCGAGACTGAAGCTTTCTTT
>TRBD2|TRBJ2-7|TRBV20-1|.
CSASGTSGRNLPYEQYF
TGCAGTGCTAGTGGCACTAGCGGGAGGAACTTACCCTACGAGCAGTACTTC
>.|TRBJ1-1|TRBV27|.
CASSLAKGPNTEAFF
TGTGCCAGCAGTTTGGCTAAGGGGCCGAACACTGAAGCTTTCTTT
>TRBD2|TRBJ2-7|TRBV3-1/TRBV3-2|.
CASSQGTSGRGYEQYF
TGTGCCAGCAGCCAAGGGACTAGCGGGAGGGGGTACGAGCAGTACTTC
>.|TRBJ2-3|TRBV21-1|.
CASSKKISGLAGGLVSTDTQYF
TGTGCCAGCAGCAAAAAGATCTCGGGACTAGCGGGAGGTCTTGTCAGCACAGATACGCAGTATTTT
>.|TRBJ1-4|TRBV14|.
CASSRGRANEKLFF
TGTGCCAGCAGCCGCGGGAGGGCTAATGAAAAACTGTTTTTT